This TCR beta chain was observed in a study of cytomegalovirus exposure and HLA in healthy donors. The study, taken as a whole, reports: Most TCR sequences proved rare, with some public TCRs found in many donors.

In this sample, this clone turned up a few times. As yet, its antigen is unknown. PCR primers comprised 60 Vbeta and 13 Jbeta primers. Method: immunoSEQ multiplex PCR; TCRdb's copy keeps in-frame clones and lacks some. Among approximately 150,000 clones listed, around 80% were seen once. This clonotype was obtained from a woman in her twenties or thirties in good health and CMV-seropositive. Material: PBMCs.

The CDR3 is CAWSVEYDTQYF. CDR3 nucleotide sequence: TGTGCCTGGAGTGTCGAGTATGATACGCAGTATTTT. The chain joins TRBV30 to TRBJ2-3; D is undetermined. Trimming removed 0 bases from V and 6 bases from J, with 7 bases in between. CDR1 and CDR2 from the germline V gene are GTSNPN and SVGIG (reference sequence). The CDR3 spans 12 residues.